This T cell receptor beta chain was identified in a study of T-cell reconstitution after alpha-beta-depleted transplantation in children. The study's findings and limits: At one year after transplant, newly produced T cells mostly accounted for T-cell counts and diversity.

It was with unique molecular identifiers that the TCRbeta library was prepared. TCRdb analysed the PCR reads with MiXCR anew, one entry per CDR3 protein. Here the sample spans approximately 800,000 distinct CDR3 sequences, 16% being singletons. Unmatched junction bases numbered 7, after V lost 4 bases and J lost 6 bases. The germline CDR1 and CDR2 sequences are SGHTA and FQGTGA. CDR3 length: 16 amino acids. This clonotype occurred once. Its antigen is undetermined. The chain uses TRBV7-3 and TRBJ2-1, with 12 bases matching TRBD2. Sequenced here: PBMCs, mostly from graft donor cells, sampled 360 days after TCRalphabeta/CD19-depleted stem cell transplant. The clonotype originates from a male patient between 5 and 17 years old who had a stem cell transplant for acute lymphoblastic leukemia, so the T cells may come from the graft donor. This CDR3 reads CASSYSLAGGANEQFF. CDR3 DNA sequence: TGTGCCAGCAGCTATTCACTAGCGGGAGGCGCCAATGAGCAGTTCTTC.